This TCR beta chain was sequenced during a study of blood T cell repertoires in COVID-19. Study overall: Samples of COVID-19 (acute and convalescent) were obtained from the United States, Italy and Spain. Sample material is recorded as cDNA or gDNA derived from T cells, B-cell-depleted T cells, or PBMCs.

In the authors' workflow: Nucleated cell counts were estimated from reference gene primer amplification. The protocol was immunoSEQ multiplex PCR, while the TCRdb copy is restricted to in-frame clones and leaves out a portion. Clone size and V and J calls were adopted from that table, with D and trimming inferred from the DNA. The table shows tens of thousands of clones, with around nine tenths occurring only once. From germline, CDR1 is SQVTM and CDR2 ANQGSEA. Deletions cut 6 bases from V and 8 bases from J, with 19 bases between. The CDR3 extends over 13 amino acids. What was sequenced was peripheral blood. This chain uses TRBV29-1 with TRBJ1-2, with D unresolved. The clonotype originates from a woman aged 60 to 75 with acute or convalescent COVID-19. CDR3 DNA: TGCAGCGTCGCGAACAGATTATTGGGCGGCTACACCTTC. It yields the protein CSVANRLLGGYTF.